This TCR beta chain was profiled in a study of shared clonotypes between healthy human individuals. This clone was counted a single time. Sequencing was performed with immunoSEQ multiplex PCR; in TCRdb, only in-frame clones are kept and a portion is missing. The sample carries 630,000 or so clones, roughly 98% recorded once. The naive CD8 population came from CD45RO-negative cells selected for CCR7, without terminally differentiated effector memory CD45RA+ cells. The TCR sequence derives from a man in his thirties or forties in good health. Input material: naive CD8+ T cells sorted from blood.

CDR3 nucleotide sequence: TGTGCCAGCAGCTCCTACGGACAGGGGGCGTTTGGGGCCAACGTCCTGACTTTC. Translated: CASSSYGQGAFGANVLTF. The rearrangement joins TRBV7-9 to TRBJ2-6; 11 bases fit TRBD1. Losses at the gene ends were 4 bases for V and 3 bases for J; bases not matched to a gene: 8. This CDR3 spans 18 amino acids. Germline CDR1 and CDR2: SEHNR and FQNEAQ (reference sequence).